The 17 T cell receptor beta chains given below trace back to one sample, sequenced in a study of T cell responses to AZD1222 COVID-19 vaccine (dated by TCRdb to about 2021). The receptor library was made with the immunoSEQ multiplex PCR assay. Entries here come from immuneACCESS through TCRdb and include only in-frame sequences with V and J called. Some clones fail to appear in such tables; in the studies checked, an unresolved V gene covers under half of the shortfall, and the cause of the remainder is unknown. The sample includes about 31,000 clones, with around 87% observed a single time. Jointly, the top ten make up 14% of the sample. The label giving this sample's time point can be read as: about 28 days (+/-7) after the second vaccine dose. The material sequenced was peripheral blood, taken 28 days after the second AZD1222 dose. These TCRs come from an adult who received the AZD1222 COVID-19 vaccine.

V is TRBV5-1 and J is TRBJ1-1; tentative D call: TRBD1 (5 bases). Germline CDR1 is SGHRS and CDR2 is YFSETQ. The germline V and J ends were trimmed by 0 bases and 1 base, with 10 bases remaining between them. The CDR3 is made up of 15 amino acids. The CDR3 sequence: CASSLEGRGNTEAFF. CDR3 nucleotide sequence: TGCGCCAGCAGCTTGGAAGGGAGGGGGAACACTGAAGCTTTCTTT.

This clone has a single count. The J gene is TRBJ2-3, the V gene TRBV6-2 or TRBV6-3, with D perhaps matching TRBD1 (6 bases). The CDR3 is made up of 14 amino acids. Germline CDR1 reads MNHEY; CDR2 reads SVGEGT. The V and J ends lost 6 bases and 4 bases respectively, with 14 bases between them. CDR3 nucleotides: TGTGCCAGCAGCCAGGGGACCCCGCCAGATACGCAGTATTTT. Its protein is CASSQGTPPDTQYF.

The chain couples TRBV9 to TRBJ2-1; either TRBD1 or TRBD2 may fit D (7 bases each). V dropped 4 bases and J dropped 5 bases, with 16 bases sitting between them. The CDR3 consists of 15 residues. CDR1 is SGDLS, CDR2 YYNGEE, per germline. The DNA for the CDR3 is TGTGCCAGCAGCCCAGGGGGGGGACTGAACAATGAGCAGTTCTTC. Translating it yields CASSPGGGLNNEQFF.

In the case of this clone: Since no conserved phenylalanine or tryptophan closes the CDR3, a read error is the likely cause. The DNA is omitted, as the CDR3 cannot be located on it reliably, and the CDR3 follows TCRdb's listing. CDR3 region: CASSQVFLFL. This rearrangement joins TRBV3-1 (or the pseudogene TRBV3-2) to TRBJ1-1. The CDR3 is 10 amino acids in total, end residues counted. The germline V gene encodes CDR1 LGHDT and CDR2 YNNKEL (reference sequence).

The chain uses TRBV18 and TRBJ1-1; 7 bases agree with TRBD1. Germline assignment: CDR1 KGHSH and CDR2 LQKENI. The CDR3 sequence is 13 residues long. V lost 4 bases and J lost 8; bases outside the gene matches: 7. DNA of the CDR3: TGTGCCAGCTCACGGGATGAGGGGGCGGAAGCTTTCTTT. It specifies CASSRDEGAEAFF.

The chain links TRBV5-1 to TRBJ2-7, with no clear D. Germline CDR1 is SGHRS and CDR2 is YFSETQ. Trimming shortened V by 0 bases and J by 0 bases, and 10 bases separated the two germline ends. CDR3 length: 15 residues. This CDR3 is CASSLAPDPSYEQYF. The DNA of the CDR3 is TGCGCCAGCAGCTTGGCCCCGGACCCCTCCTACGAGCAGTACTTC. Supplemented by reference TRBV5-1 and TRBJ2-7, the full variable domain reads KAGVTQTPRYLIKTRGQQVTLSCSPISGHRSVSWYQQTPGQGLQFLFEYFSETQRNKGNFPGRFSGRQFSNSRSEMNVSTLELGDSALYLCASSLAPDPSYEQYFGPGTRLTVT.

This clone came up once. The rearrangement joins TRBV7-9 to TRBJ1-2, with D unresolved. There are 12 residues in the CDR3. Trimming shortened V by 3 bases and J by 3 bases, and 5 bases separated the two germline ends. In germline, CDR1 is SEHNR, CDR2 FQNEAQ (reference sequence). In nucleotides, the CDR3 is TGTGCCAGCAGCTTTGCGGACTATGGCTACACCTTC. Residues: CASSFADYGYTF.

The chain recombines TRBV5-6 with TRBJ1-1, with D perhaps matching TRBD1 (5 bases). The CDR3 loop spans 15 amino acids. V lost 0 bases and J 1 base, leaving 10 bases between the germline ends. Per germline, CDR1 SGHDT and CDR2 YYEEEE. The chain's CDR3 is CASSLAGIGNTEAFF. The CDR3, as DNA: TGTGCCAGCAGCTTGGCAGGGATAGGGAACACTGAAGCTTTCTTT.

This clone was found once. V is TRBV21-1 and J is TRBJ2-6. TRBV21-1 represents a pseudogene. The CDR3 has 18 residues. CDR3 in amino acids: CASRVDPRFISGANVLTF. The CDR3 coding sequence is TGTGCCAGCAGAGTTGATCCACGATTTATCTCTGGGGCCAACGTCCTGACTTTC.

The V call is TRBV19, the J call TRBJ1-2, with 7 bases that match TRBD1. With V trimmed by 2 bases and J by 1 base, 4 bases remained unmatched. This CDR3 has 15 residues. Germline CDR1 is LNHDA and CDR2 is SQIVND (reference sequence). The CDR3 sequence is CASSIIGTDNYGYTF. Written as DNA, the CDR3 is TGTGCCAGTAGTATAATTGGGACAGATAACTATGGCTACACCTTC.

This chain connects TRBV5-8 to TRBJ2-5; 9 bases are a match to TRBD1. This CDR3 comprises 14 residues. Germline CDR1 is SGHTS and CDR2 is YDEGEE. After removal of 4 bases from V and 5 bases from J, the junction contained 6 bases not matched to a gene. CDR3 bases: TGTGCCAGCAGCACCGGGACAGGGAGGGAGACCCAGTACTTC. Amino acids: CASSTGTGRETQYF.

V and J are TRBV21-1 and TRBJ1-1. TRBV21-1 is marked as a pseudogene. The CDR3 totals 16 residues. CDR3 in DNA: TGTGCCAGCAGCATAGAACTCCGGGCCCTGAACACTGAAGCTTTCTTT. The encoded protein is CASSIELRALNTEAFF.

The chain carries TRBV5-1 and TRBJ2-5; a possible D gene is TRBD2 (5 bases). Trimming stripped 3 bases from V and 4 bases from J, with 13 bases between. CDR1 is SGHRS and CDR2 is YFSETQ in the germline V gene. The CDR3 sequence is 14 residues long. CDR3 nucleotide sequence: TGCGCCAGCAGCTCCTCCGGACTTGGAGAGACCCAGTACTTC. Encoded protein: CASSSSGLGETQYF.

The chain combines TRBV19 with TRBJ2-3, with 7 positions matching TRBD2. Trimming at V came to 3 bases and at J to 1 base, leaving 13 bases not matched to a gene. Germline V CDR1 and CDR2: LNHDA, SQIVND (reference sequence). This CDR3 region has 18 residues. In DNA form, the CDR3 reads TGTGCCAGTAGTATTTCTGTGTTGGCTAGCGGTCGCACAGATACGCAGTATTTT. Translating it yields CASSISVLASGRTDTQYF.

J is TRBJ2-2 and V is TRBV7-2, with unresolved D. Germline lookup yields CDR1 SGHTA and CDR2 FQGNSA. This CDR3 is 12 amino acids long. V dropped 2 bases and J dropped 6 bases, with 4 bases sitting between them. CDR3 amino acids: CASSLYSGELFF. In DNA form, the CDR3 reads TGTGCCAGCAGCTTATATTCCGGGGAGCTGTTTTTT.

This clone was seen only once. The chain carries TRBV4-3 and TRBJ2-3; 8 bases line up with TRBD2. Trimming at V came to 8 bases and at J to 0 bases, leaving 7 bases not matched to a gene. This CDR3 is 15 amino acids long. Germline lookup yields CDR1 LGHNA and CDR2 YSLEER. The CDR3: CASSRTSLSTDTQYF. DNA for the CDR3: TGCGCCAGCTCCCGGACTAGCCTCAGCACAGATACGCAGTATTTT.

J is TRBJ1-2 and V is TRBV5-1; 8 nucleotides line up with TRBD1. Trimming at V came to 3 bases and at J to 3 bases, leaving 7 bases not matched to a gene. CDR3 length: 15 amino acids. Germline-derived CDR1 and CDR2 are SGHRS and YFSETQ. The CDR3 loop is CASSWVAGGDYGYTF. As DNA, the CDR3 is TGCGCCAGCAGCTGGGTCGCAGGGGGCGACTATGGCTACACCTTC.